The 14 T cell receptor beta chains in this list originate from one sample, sequenced in a study of graft-versus-host responses after intestinal transplantation. TCRdb's table, derived via immunoSEQ multiplex PCR, lists solely in-frame clones and lacks some. The repertoire has around 45,000 clones, 80% to 95% of them found once; the top ten carry about 2.6%. Their antigens remain unidentified. Sequences were derived from unstimulated CD4+ T cells sorted from spleen or lymph node cells, sampled before transplant. All receptors derive from a human donor who was the organ donor for an intestinal transplant.

This chain links TRBV7-3 with TRBJ2-1; D might be TRBD2 (6 bases). CDR1 is SGHTA and CDR2 is FQGTGA in the germline V gene. CDR3 length equals 15 residues. The ends were cut back, 3 bases at V and 0 bases at J, with 9 bases in the middle. This CDR3 is CASSLTAGSYNEQFF. The CDR3 region has the DNA TGTGCCAGCAGCTTGACAGCGGGCTCCTACAATGAGCAGTTCTTC.

The V call is TRBV29-1, the J call TRBJ2-3; perhaps TRBD2 as D (6 bases). V gave up 4 bases and J gave up 2 bases, with 10 bases separating them. Germline CDR1 reads SQVTM; CDR2 reads ANQGSEA. This CDR3 contains 13 residues. DNA of the CDR3: TGCAGCGTTGGACTGCGGGACACAGATACGCAGTATTTT. It translates to CSVGLRDTDTQYF.

Written as DNA, the CDR3 is TGTGCCAGCAGCTTTTTCAGCGGGAGGGCCGCTGAGAAGTATTTT. It specifies CASSFFSGRAAEKYF. The chain is built from TRBV5-4 and TRBJ2-3; 10 nucleotides agree with TRBD2. The V and J ends lost 2 bases and 13 bases, in that order; junction bases with no gene match: 13. The CDR3 loop spans 15 amino acids. Germline CDR1 SGHNT, CDR2 YYREEE (reference sequence).

The rearrangement links TRBV6-5 to TRBJ2-3, with 9 bases aligning to TRBD1. This CDR3 spans 14 amino acids. CDR1 and CDR2 from the germline V gene are MNHEY and SVGAGI. The V gene end was trimmed by 2 bases and the J gene end by 7 bases; junction bases not matched to a gene: 4. CDR3 protein: CASSYGTGWNTQYF. The CDR3 region has the DNA TGTGCCAGCAGTTACGGGACAGGGTGGAATACGCAGTATTTT.

The V and J genes are TRBV5-1 and TRBJ1-2; 11 bases line up with TRBD1. The V and J ends lost 1 base and 3 bases, in that order; junction bases with no gene match: 8. The length of the CDR3 is 17 residues. Germline V CDR1 and CDR2: SGHRS, YFSETQ. CDR3 region: CASSLRTGGSVDYGYTF. CDR3 DNA sequence: TGCGCCAGCAGCTTGCGGACAGGGGGCTCGGTTGACTATGGCTACACCTTC.

The chain has TRBV28 and TRBJ1-2, with D possibly TRBD1 on 6 matching bases. In germline, CDR1 is MDHEN, CDR2 SYDVKM. Trimming cost V 6 bases and J 6 bases, with 8 bases left between them. CDR3 size: 11 residues. The CDR3 bases are TGTGCCAGCAGCAGGGGTCATGGCTACACCTTC. Translation: CASSRGHGYTF.

This chain uses TRBV7-2 with TRBJ2-1, with 9 positions matching TRBD1. V shed 4 bases, J shed 4 bases, and the junction held 5 bases outside the gene matches. CDR3 length equals 15 residues. Per the germline V gene, CDR1 is SGHTA and CDR2 is FQGNSA. CDR3 region: CASSYRGPTYNEQFF. The CDR3 DNA sequence: TGTGCCAGCAGCTACAGGGGGCCAACGTACAATGAGCAGTTCTTC.

This sequence joins TRBV7-2 and TRBJ1-1; 12 bases are shared with TRBD1. The trim removed 6 bases at V and 4 bases at J, leaving 6 bases unmatched. Germline-derived CDR1 and CDR2 are SGHTA and FQGNSA. The length of the CDR3 is 15 residues. The CDR3 region is CASRLGQGALTEAFF. The CDR3 DNA follows: TGTGCCAGCAGACTGGGACAGGGGGCGCTCACTGAAGCTTTCTTT.

The rearrangement uses TRBV19 and TRBJ1-5, with 9 bases that match TRBD1. The CDR3 has 16 amino acids. The V and J ends lost 4 bases and 2 bases, in that order; junction bases with no gene match: 6. Per germline, CDR1 LNHDA and CDR2 SQIVND (reference sequence). The CDR3 here is CASSNGDRAGNQPQHF. The CDR3 DNA is TGTGCCAGTAGTAACGGGGACAGGGCGGGCAATCAGCCCCAGCATTTT.

The rearrangement joins TRBV28 to TRBJ2-1; 11 nucleotides line up with TRBD2. V was clipped by 6 bases and J by 4 bases; unmatched bases: 11. The CDR3 spans 17 residues. Germline CDR1 MDHEN, CDR2 SYDVKM. CDR3 nucleotide sequence: TGTGCCAGCAGGGGACCCCTAGCGGGAGGCTCGTACAATGAGCAGTTCTTC. Translated, it gives CASRGPLAGGSYNEQFF. The full variable domain, completed using reference TRBV28 and TRBJ2-1, is DVKVTQSSRYLVKRTGEKVFLECVQDMDHENMFWYRQDPGLGLRLIYFSYDVKMKEKGDIPEGYSVSREKKERFSLILESASTNQTSMYLCASRGPLAGGSYNEQFFGPGTRLTVL.

The chain employs TRBV4-2 and TRBJ2-1, with TRBD2 as a possible D gene (6 bases). The ends were cut back, 0 bases at V and 9 bases at J, with 21 bases in the middle. The CDR3 consists of 17 residues. The germline V gene has CDR1 LGHNA and CDR2 YNFKEQ. Here the CDR3 reads CASSQEVLVGGMSEQFF. In nucleotides, the CDR3 is TGTGCCAGCAGCCAAGAGGTACTAGTGGGAGGAATGAGTGAGCAGTTCTTC.

This clone was seen a few times. The rearrangement joins TRBV11-2 to TRBJ2-5; the D is unclear. Looked up from germline, CDR1 is SGHAT and CDR2 is FQNNGV. The CDR3 is 12 residues long. V was clipped by 3 bases and J by 2 bases, with 4 bases between them. As DNA, the CDR3 is TGTGCCAGCAGCTTCGGGCAAGAGACCCAGTACTTC. As protein: CASSFGQETQYF. Full variable domain (outside the CDR3, taken from reference TRBV11-2 and TRBJ2-5): EAGVAQSPRYKIIEKRQSVAFWCNPISGHATLYWYQQILGQGPKLLIQFQNNGVVDDSQLPKDRFSAERLKGVDSTLKIQPAKLEDSAVYLCASSFGQETQYFGPGTRLLVL.

As to this clone: Other DNA sequences in this sample translate to the same CDR3. The rearrangement uses TRBV29-1 and TRBJ2-3; D perhaps matches TRBD1 (6 bases). CDR1 is SQVTM, CDR2 ANQGSEA, per germline. V was shortened by 6 bases and J by 0 bases, with 10 bases between the two germline ends. This CDR3 has 13 residues. The CDR3 sequence is CSVDSTSTDTQYF. In DNA, the CDR3 is TGCAGCGTGGACAGCACTAGCACAGATACGCAGTATTTT.

The chain combines TRBV19 with TRBJ1-1, with D perhaps TRBD1 (5 bases). The CDR3 is made up of 14 amino acids. In germline, CDR1 is LNHDA, CDR2 SQIVND (reference sequence). The V end was cut by 7 bases, the J end by 1 base, with 13 bases between. The chain's CDR3 is CASTQGVGNTEAFF. Here the CDR3 DNA reads TGTGCCAGTACCCAGGGCGTGGGGAACACTGAAGCTTTCTTT.